The rows below give T cell receptor beta chains drawn from one sample of a study of blood T cell repertoires in COVID-19. Sequenced by immunoSEQ multiplex PCR; TCRdb stores in-frame clones only, minus some. The sample carries 150,000 to 180,000 clones, over 75% recorded once. Specimen: peripheral blood. These receptors originate from a man aged 55 to 70 with COVID-19, enrolled during active disease. Each CDR3 is given without its conserved first and last residue.

>TRBV5-6|TRBJ1-3
ASSLDRGAGGNTIY
>TRBV7-9|TRBJ1-6
ASSPAGQGFYSPLH
>TRBV18|TRBJ1-4
ASSSNRGNEKLF
>TRBV15|TRBJ1-5
ATSRQAGSNQPQH
>TRBV6-6|TRBJ1-5
ASSNRGQADQPQH
>TRBV19|TRBJ2-3
ASRPGQGFTDTQY
>TRBV7-8|TRBJ1-5
ASSLAESLQGEFNQPQH
>TRBV5-1|TRBJ1-1
ASSSGDLNTEAF
>TRBV12-3/TRBV12-4|TRBJ2-3
ASTSGGTRVQS
>TRBV14|TRBJ2-2
ASSRGEVTIGELF
>TRBV6-5|TRBJ1-2
ATIVHLEEGGYT
>TRBV3-1/TRBV3-2|TRBJ1-1
ASSPTGGRGEAF
>TRBV4-2|TRBJ1-4
ASSPSGTGNEKLF
>TRBV5-1|TRBJ1-1
ASSKTGARDTEAF
>TRBV5-1|TRBJ2-7
ASRRLAGPTYEQY
>TRBV4-2|TRBJ2-2
ASSQESASGRSIGELF
>TRBV6-5|TRBJ1-5
ASSFGGEPNQPQH
>TRBV9|TRBJ1-3
ASSVDFSGNTIY
>TRBV6-6|TRBJ1-5
ASSGGQGSNQPQH
>TRBV6-5|TRBJ2-7
ASSYAGGSSYEQY
>TRBV5-1|TRBJ1-1
ASSLVTGGIMNTEAF
>TRBV27|TRBJ1-2
ASSRYDRGTNYGYT
>TRBV6-1|TRBJ1-2
ASSETSGGYGYT
>TRBV6-5|TRBJ2-7
ASRRGGKGEQY
>TRBV6-5|TRBJ2-2
ASRQGTDSGGELF
>TRBV20-1|TRBJ1-1
SARLSLEAF
>TRBV6-1|TRBJ1-5
ASSEEGTTVRPQH
>TRBV27|TRBJ1-4
ASSLSTGGFEKLF
>TRBV6-1|TRBJ1-5
ASSEEVNQSQGVSQPQH
>TRBV19|TRBJ2-7
ASSPVWTGSNEQY
>TRBV27|TRBJ2-2
ASRWGTPNTGELF
>TRBV29-1|TRBJ1-2
SVNRDGYT
>TRBV19|TRBJ1-4
ASSTRQASQKLF
>TRBV7-9|TRBJ2-1
ASSSPGTSGF
>TRBV7-3|TRBJ2-5
ASSLQRASGSETQY
>TRBV29-1|TRBJ2-7
SVGAQPRDEQY
>TRBV6-2/TRBV6-3|TRBJ2-5
ASSLATSGGQETQY
>TRBV11-2|TRBJ1-4
ASSLGATNEKLF
>TRBV7-2|TRBJ1-2
ASSLDPSGDYGYT
>TRBV3-1/TRBV3-2|TRBJ1-4
ASSQGWAGVNEKLF
>TRBV2|TRBJ1-1
ASSDSQGLYTEAF
>TRBV7-9|TRBJ1-6
ASSPDRGQSSPLH
>TRBV6-5|TRBJ1-2
ASRLTVNYGYT
>TRBV19|TRBJ1-4
ASSIDGTSPVGEKLF
>TRBV3-1/TRBV3-2|TRBJ2-7
ASSLAPGLSYEQY
>TRBV6-2/TRBV6-3|TRBJ2-1
ASSPHGTSGGDEQF
>TRBV21-1|TRBJ1-3
ASSKVGQGKGNTIY
>TRBV7-9|TRBJ2-3
ASSLELRGDTQY
>TRBV7-9|TRBJ2-5
ASSFRSETQY
>TRBV12-3/TRBV12-4|TRBJ2-5
ASSFGRKETQY
>TRBV29-1|TRBJ1-5
SVGQGAQPQH
>TRBV6-2/TRBV6-3|TRBJ1-5
ASSYGGGGQRNQPQH
>TRBV18|TRBJ2-5
ASSPGQGGLETQY
>TRBV5-5|TRBJ2-6
ASSLGGRLWANVLT
>TRBV6-5|TRBJ1-5
ASSQGNQPQH
>TRBV4-1|TRBJ1-1
ASSQGRTVTEAF